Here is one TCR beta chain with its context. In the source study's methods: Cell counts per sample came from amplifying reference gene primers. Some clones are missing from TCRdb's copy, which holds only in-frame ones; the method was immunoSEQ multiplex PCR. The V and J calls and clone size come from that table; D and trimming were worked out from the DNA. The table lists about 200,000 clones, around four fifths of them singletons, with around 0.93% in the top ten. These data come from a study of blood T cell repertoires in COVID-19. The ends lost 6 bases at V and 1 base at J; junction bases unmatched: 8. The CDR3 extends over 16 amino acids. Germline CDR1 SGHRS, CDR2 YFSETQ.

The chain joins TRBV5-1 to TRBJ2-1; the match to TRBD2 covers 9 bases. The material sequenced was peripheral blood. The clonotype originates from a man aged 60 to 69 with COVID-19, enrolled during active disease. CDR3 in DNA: TGCGCCAGCATGGCGGGAGGGGGTATTTCCTACAATGAGCAGTTCTTC. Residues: CASMAGGGISYNEQFF.